The 29 T cell receptor beta chains presented below share a single source sample, sequenced in a study of metastatic and nonmetastatic thyroid tumors. Every patient was untreated before thyroid surgery. Using MiXCR, TCRdb reanalyzed the PCR reads. The sample lists roughly 13,000 clones, 25% to 35% occurring once. The sequencing input was tumor tissue. These receptors were taken from a female donor with papillary thyroid cancer or a benign thyroid nodule (not recorded which). Some clones in this sample may be carry-over from other donors' samples.

This clone was counted at least ten times. The chain uses TRBV5-1 and TRBJ2-1, with D unresolved. This CDR3 contains 18 residues. CDR1 SGHRS and CDR2 YFSETQ come from the germline V gene. Trimming left V 1 base short and J 0 bases short, with 17 bases between. The CDR3 nucleotides read TGCGCCAGCAGCTTGCCCACGGTATCTCTGAGCTCCTACAATGAGCAGTTCTTC. It codes for CASSLPTVSLSSYNEQFF.

This clone appeared many times. The rearrangement uses TRBV2 and TRBJ1-5, with D unclear. The CDR3 is made up of 13 amino acids. Germline V gene sequence: CDR1 SNHLY, CDR2 FYNNEI. V lost 3 bases and J 3 bases, leaving 6 bases between the germline ends. This CDR3 reads CASSDSVNQPQHF. DNA for the CDR3: TGTGCCAGCAGTGATAGTGTCAATCAGCCCCAGCATTTT.

The rearrangement links TRBV6-2 or TRBV6-3 to TRBJ2-7; 8 bases are shared with TRBD1. The germline V gene encodes CDR1 MNHEY and CDR2 SVGEGT. V dropped 0 bases and J dropped 6; count of bases not matched to a gene: 7. The CDR3 covers 15 residues. CDR3 amino acids: CASSYSGTGPSEQYF. DNA of the CDR3: TGTGCCAGCAGTTACTCCGGGACAGGACCTAGCGAGCAGTACTTC.

In its sample, this clone was seen many times. The chain recombines TRBV7-9 with TRBJ2-1; D not resolved. In germline, CDR1 is SEHNR, CDR2 FQNEAQ (reference sequence). The germline V and J ends were trimmed by 5 bases and 9 bases, with 8 bases remaining between them. CDR3 length: 11 amino acids. This CDR3 reads CASSALGEQFF. The DNA of the CDR3 is TGTGCCAGCAGCGCCCTGGGTGAGCAGTTCTTC.

In its sample, this clone was seen a few times. Being one base from a much bigger clone, this may be a read error. Different DNA sequences within this sample yield the same CDR3. The chain has TRBV3-1 and TRBJ2-1; tentatively, D is TRBD1 (5 bases). V was trimmed by 5 bases and J by 5 bases, leaving 7 bases between them. Per germline, CDR1 LGHDT and CDR2 YNNKEL (reference sequence). This CDR3 has 12 amino acids. The CDR3 region has the DNA TGTGCCAGCAGCAGGGGTCACAATGAGCAGTTCTTC. It encodes CASSRGHNEQFF.

Of note for this clone: The same CDR3 can be traced to other DNA sequences in this sample. The chain joins TRBV11-2 to TRBJ1-5; maybe TRBD1 (5 bases). CDR1 and CDR2 from the germline V gene are SGHAT and FQNNGV. V lost 1 base and J lost 3, with 7 bases in between. The CDR3 has 14 residues. CDR3 loop: CASSLGQFNQPQHF. The DNA of the CDR3 is TGTGCCAGCAGCTTAGGACAGTTCAATCAGCCCCAGCATTTT.

This clone has ten or more counts. This chain uses TRBV10-2 with TRBJ1-6, with D uncertain. The germline gives CDR1 WSHSY, CDR2 SAAADI. This CDR3 contains 15 residues. Trimming removed 3 bases at V and 0 bases at J, with 6 bases between. In DNA, the CDR3 is TGCGCCAGCAGTGATGCGAGCTCCTATAATTCACCCCTCCACTTT. The encoded protein is CASSDASSYNSPLHF.

This clone rates as medium-sized. The chain carries TRBV2 and TRBJ2-3, with 10 nucleotides matching TRBD1. The CDR3 runs to 15 residues. V trimming: 3 bases; J trimming: 5 bases; junction bases outside the gene matches: 5. CDR1 and CDR2 (germline): SNHLY, FYNNEI. CDR3 in amino acids: CASSEGQGRIDTQYF. The CDR3 coding sequence is TGTGCCAGCAGTGAGGGACAGGGGAGGATAGATACGCAGTATTTT.

By share, this clone counts as medium-sized. The chain carries TRBV20-1 and TRBJ1-5, with D perhaps matching TRBD1 (5 bases). Germline V gene lookup returns CDR1 DFQATT and CDR2 SNEGSKA (reference sequence). This CDR3 has 13 amino acids. The V end was cut by 2 bases, the J end by 7 bases, with 12 bases between. CDR3 sequence reads: CSARSGVSQPQHF. For the CDR3, the DNA is TGCAGTGCTAGATCGGGGGTGAGCCAGCCCCAGCATTTT.

This chain joins TRBV19 and TRBJ2-1; possible D gene TRBD2, 7 bases. This CDR3 is 13 amino acids long. V lost 0 bases and J lost 10, with 10 bases in between. CDR1 and CDR2 from the germline V gene are LNHDA and SQIVND (reference sequence). CDR3 protein: CASSIEGRGEQFF. The CDR3 DNA sequence: TGTGCCAGTAGTATAGAGGGGAGGGGGGAGCAGTTCTTC. The variable domain in full, with the rest retrieved from reference TRBV19 and TRBJ2-1, is DGGITQSPKYLFRKEGQNVTLSCEQNLNHDAMYWYRQDPGQGLRLIYYSQIVNDFQKGDIAEGYSVSREKKESFPLTVTSAQKNPTAFYLCASSIEGRGEQFFGPGTRLTVL.

This rearrangement joins TRBV5-1 to TRBJ2-7; TRBD1 agrees at 9 bases. The CDR3 consists of 14 residues. Germline V gene sequence: CDR1 SGHRS, CDR2 YFSETQ. Trimming removed 4 bases from V and 2 bases from J; junction bases left unmatched: 4. The CDR3 loop reads CASSLGQGPYEQYF. The CDR3 nucleotides are TGCGCCAGCAGCCTTGGACAGGGGCCCTACGAGCAGTACTTC.

This clone was counted a few times. This chain joins TRBV6-1 and TRBJ2-7, with D unresolved. The germline V gene has CDR1 MNHNS and CDR2 SASEGT. The length of the CDR3 is 15 residues. Deletions cut 7 bases from V and 2 bases from J, with 18 bases between. CDR3 bases: TGTGCCAGCATCCTGGCACGTGACTCCACCTACGAGCAGTACTTC. Protein sequence: CASILARDSTYEQYF.

The CDR3 here is CSARDPTGGSYEQYF. CDR3 DNA sequence: TGCAGTGCTAGAGATCCCACGGGAGGATCCTACGAGCAGTACTTC. V gene TRBV20-1 combines with J gene TRBJ2-7; TRBD2 aligns across 7 bases. With 0 bases clipped from V and 1 base from J, the junction kept 6 bases outside the gene matches. The CDR3 contains 15 residues. The V gene's germline CDR1 is DFQATT and CDR2 SNEGSKA (reference sequence).

In this sample, this clone turned up many times. This sample includes further DNA sequences coding for the same CDR3. In DNA, the CDR3 is TGTGCCAGCAGCTTACGGCGGTGGGGTACGAACACCGGGGAGCTGTTTTTT. It codes for CASSLRRWGTNTGELFF. The gene calls are TRBV11-2 and TRBJ2-2, with D unresolved. The CDR3 has 17 residues. Per the germline V gene, CDR1 is SGHAT and CDR2 is FQNNGV. V lost 2 bases to trimming and J lost 0 bases, with 13 bases between them.

This chain connects TRBV6-5 to TRBJ2-7; the match to TRBD2 covers 8 bases. This CDR3 has 14 residues. CDR1 is MNHEY and CDR2 is SVGAGI in the germline V gene. V shed 2 bases, J shed 9 bases, and the junction held 9 bases outside the gene matches. CDR3 loop: CASSYERELSGQYF. The CDR3 DNA reads TGTGCCAGCAGTTACGAGCGGGAGTTATCCGGGCAGTACTTC.

The genes are TRBV7-2 and TRBJ2-2; D tentatively fits TRBD1 or TRBD2 (6 bases each). V was pared by 4 bases and J by 8 bases, with 17 bases between. The CDR3 covers 15 residues. CDR1 and CDR2 (germline): SGHTA, FQGNSA. The CDR3 DNA follows: TGTGCCAGCAGCTCGAACGACGGGGGCTCGGGGGAGCTGTTTTTT. Translating it yields CASSSNDGGSGELFF.

The J gene is TRBJ2-6, the V gene TRBV6-2 or TRBV6-3; 8 bases line up with TRBD1. The V segment lost 6 bases and the J segment 0 bases; nucleotides outside the gene matches: 13. The CDR3 spans 19 residues. Germline V gene lookup returns CDR1 MNHEY and CDR2 SVGEGT. Here the CDR3 DNA reads TGTGCCAGCAGGTATACCCGAGGACAGGGTAACTCTGGGGCCAACGTCCTGACTTTC. Translated: CASRYTRGQGNSGANVLTF.

This clone is deemed medium-sized. CDR3 sequence (DNA): TGTGCCAGCAGGAGGGAGAGTTTTAACGAGCAGTACTTC. Translating gives CASRRESFNEQYF. The gene calls are TRBV2 and TRBJ2-7, with D possibly matching TRBD2 (5 bases). The V end lost 6 bases, the J end lost 5 bases, and 14 bases lay between the germline ends. Germline V lookup: CDR1 SNHLY, CDR2 FYNNEI. The CDR3 has 13 amino acids.

The rearrangement joins TRBV9 to TRBJ2-5; 7 positions match TRBD2. Germline loops: CDR1 SGDLS, CDR2 YYNGEE. Trimming took 3 bases from V and 4 from J; bases not matched to a gene: 6. The CDR3 extends over 14 amino acids. Here the CDR3 reads CASSAVGGVETQYF. The CDR3 DNA is TGTGCCAGCAGCGCCGTGGGAGGGGTAGAGACCCAGTACTTC.

In this sample, this clone turned up many times. V gene TRBV7-9 combines with J gene TRBJ1-5; D is unclear. Germline loops: CDR1 SEHNR, CDR2 FQNEAQ (reference sequence). The ends were cut back, 4 bases at V and 2 bases at J, with 9 bases in the middle. The CDR3 consists of 14 residues. The chain's CDR3 is CASSSSGGNQPQHF. CDR3 nucleotide sequence: TGTGCCAGCAGCTCCAGCGGGGGCAATCAGCCCCAGCATTTT. Full variable domain (outside the CDR3, taken from reference TRBV7-9 and TRBJ1-5): DTGVSQNPRHKITKRGQNVTFRCDPISEHNRLYWYRQTLGQGPEFLTYFQNEAQLEKSRLLSDRFSAERPKGSFSTLEIQRTEQGDSAMYLCASSSSGGNQPQHFGDGTRLSIL.

This clone was found a few times. This chain's CDR3 is CASRKSLAGVDEQFF. The CDR3 nucleotides are TGTGCCAGCAGAAAAAGCTTAGCGGGGGTAGATGAGCAGTTCTTC. The chain has TRBV7-8 and TRBJ2-1; 9 bases align to TRBD2. The V and J ends lost 6 bases and 8 bases, in that order; junction bases with no gene match: 11. This CDR3 is 15 amino acids long. The germline V gene has CDR1 SGHVS and CDR2 FQNEAQ.

This clone appeared many times. The chain couples TRBV7-9 to TRBJ2-5; no firm D call. The CDR3 is 12 amino acids. Germline V gives CDR1 SEHNR, CDR2 FQNEAQ (reference sequence). Trimming pared 6 bases from V and 1 base from J, leaving 6 bases between. The CDR3 sequence: CASSSGQETQYF. In DNA, the CDR3 is TGTGCCAGCAGTTCTGGCCAAGAGACCCAGTACTTC.

In regard to this clone: Compared with germline, one end of the junction differs, possibly owing to a read error. J is TRBJ2-7 and V is TRBV6-1; 9 nucleotides line up with TRBD1. The germline V gene encodes CDR1 MNHNS and CDR2 SASEGT. The CDR3 extends over 15 amino acids. The CDR3 sequence is CSSTLHGQGTYEQYF. The CDR3 DNA sequence: TGTTCCAGCACTCTCCACGGACAGGGGACCTACGAGCAGTACTTC.

This clone is judged medium-sized. This chain links TRBV6-2 or TRBV6-3 with TRBJ2-7, with D maybe TRBD1 (5 bases). The CDR3 spans 13 residues. The V and J ends lost 0 bases and 6 bases respectively, with 9 bases between them. Per germline, CDR1 MNHEY and CDR2 SVGEGT. CDR3 sequence (DNA): TGTGCCAGCAGTTACTCGTTAGGGGTCGAGCAGTACTTC. It encodes CASSYSLGVEQYF.

The chain has TRBV4-2 and TRBJ1-1, with TRBD1 matching over 8 bases. The CDR3 is 16 amino acids. Germline CDR1 is LGHNA and CDR2 is YNFKEQ. V was clipped by 0 bases and J by 1 base; unmatched bases: 4. The CDR3: CASSQDLGTGNTEAFF. The CDR3 region has the DNA TGTGCCAGCAGCCAAGATCTGGGGACAGGGAACACTGAAGCTTTCTTT.

To note about this clone: The conserved phenylalanine or tryptophan normally closing the CDR3 is absent here, so this likely arose from a read error. It is unclear where the CDR3 begins or ends on the DNA, so no DNA is shown, and the CDR3 is as TCRdb lists it. The rearrangement uses TRBV5-1 and TRBJ2-7; no check of the table's D call, TRBD1, against the DNA was made. Germline V lookup: CDR1 SGHRS, CDR2 YFSETQ. The CDR3 totals 8 residues, both ends included. The CDR3 here is CASSRSYR.

By proportion, this clone is medium-sized. The chain is built from TRBV9 and TRBJ2-3; TRBD2 aligns across 10 bases. Per germline, CDR1 SGDLS and CDR2 YYNGEE. The V gene end was trimmed by 3 bases and the J gene end by 7 bases; junction bases not matched to a gene: 5. The CDR3 consists of 14 residues. For the CDR3, the DNA is TGTGCCAGCAGCGGGGCTAGCGGGAGTAATACGCAGTATTTT. It is translated as CASSGASGSNTQYF.

By share of the sample, this clone is medium-sized (0.01 to 0.1%). The chain joins TRBV28 to TRBJ1-4; TRBD1 agrees at 7 bases. With 2 bases clipped from V and 8 bases from J, the junction kept 5 bases outside the gene matches. Germline-derived CDR1 and CDR2 are MDHEN and SYDVKM. This CDR3 is 14 amino acids long. CDR3 amino acids: CASSLGTAYEKLFF. The CDR3 region has the DNA TGTGCCAGCAGTTTAGGGACAGCATACGAAAAACTGTTTTTT.

The chain joins TRBV30 to TRBJ2-7; tentatively, D is TRBD1 (6 bases). Trimming removed 7 bases at V and 3 bases at J, with 10 bases between. CDR1 and CDR2 from the germline V gene are GTSNPN and SVGIG (reference sequence). This CDR3 comprises 11 residues. DNA for the CDR3: TGTGCCTCCCAGGACAGCTACGAGCAGTACTTC. It specifies CASQDSYEQYF.